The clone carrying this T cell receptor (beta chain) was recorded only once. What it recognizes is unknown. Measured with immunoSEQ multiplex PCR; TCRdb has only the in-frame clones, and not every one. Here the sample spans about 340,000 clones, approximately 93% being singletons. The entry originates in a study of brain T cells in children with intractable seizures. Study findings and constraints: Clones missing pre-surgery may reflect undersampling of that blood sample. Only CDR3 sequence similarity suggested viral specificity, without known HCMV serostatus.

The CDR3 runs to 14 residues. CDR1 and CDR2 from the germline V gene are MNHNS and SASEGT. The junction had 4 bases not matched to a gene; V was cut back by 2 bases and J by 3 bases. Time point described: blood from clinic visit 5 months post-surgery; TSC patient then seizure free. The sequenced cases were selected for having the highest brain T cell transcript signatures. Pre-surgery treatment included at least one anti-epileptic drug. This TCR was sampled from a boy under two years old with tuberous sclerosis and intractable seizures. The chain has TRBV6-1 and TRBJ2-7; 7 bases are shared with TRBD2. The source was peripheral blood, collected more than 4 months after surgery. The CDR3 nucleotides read TGTGCCAGCAGTGAAATCGGGACTAACTACGAGCAGTACTTC. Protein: CASSEIGTNYEQYF.